A selection of T cell receptor beta chains follows, all from one sample in a study of cytomegalovirus exposure and HLA in healthy donors. The assay was immunoSEQ multiplex PCR, and TCRdb's table has in-frame clones only and misses some. The sample lists tens of thousands of clones, around 79% occurring once. The sequenced sample consisted of PBMCs. The receptors originated from a woman between 35 and 50 years old in good health and CMV-seropositive. Both conserved end residues are part of each CDR3. Fields, in order: D gene, clone size, V gene, J gene, CDR3 DNA, CDR3 protein. A D gene is named only where the DNA matches it firmly. Some rows mark clone size as missing; the rest say once, few, many or name a class of expanded clone.

TRBD2	.	TRBV4-2	TRBJ2-1	TGTGCCAGCAGCCAAGCTGGGGAGCGGGGGGGCTACAATGAGCAGTTCTTC	CASSQAGERGGYNEQFF
.	.	TRBV7-7	TRBJ2-5	TGTGCTAGCAGCTACCCCGGCGGGCTGGAGACCCAGTACTTC	CASSYPGGLETQYF
TRBD1	few	TRBV25-1	TRBJ2-1	TGTGCCAGCAGTGCCACAGGGGGAAATGAGCAGTTCTTC	CASSATGGNEQFF
.	.	TRBV7-3	TRBJ1-6	TGTGCCAGCAGCCCGAACAGGGATTCACCCCTCCACTTT	CASSPNRDSPLHF
.	few	TRBV18	TRBJ2-1	TGTGCCAGCTCGAGAGGGGGGGAACGGTCCTACAATGAGCAGTTCTTC	CASSRGGERSYNEQFF
TRBD1	.	TRBV27	TRBJ1-5	TGTGCCAGCAGTCTAATTTACAGGGGGCCCACTCAGCCCCAGCATTTT	CASSLIYRGPTQPQHF
TRBD1	.	TRBV28	TRBJ1-2	TGTGCCAGCAGTTTGGTTATTTTTCCAGGGGGCAATGGCTACACCTTC	CASSLVIFPGGNGYTF
.	.	TRBV25-1	TRBJ2-7	TGTGCCAGCAGTGTCGCGGCCTCCTACGAGCAGTACTTC	CASSVAASYEQYF
.	.	TRBV7-3	TRBJ1-1	TGTGCCAGCAGGGAAGGGAGTGCGAACACTGAAGCTTTCTTT	CASREGSANTEAFF
TRBD2	.	TRBV10-1	TRBJ2-1	TGCGCCAGCAGTGTATCCAAAGCGGGGGGAATGAGCTATGAGCAGTTCTTC	CASSVSKAGGMSYEQFF
.	.	TRBV5-1	TRBJ1-4	TGCGCCAGCAGCTTAGGGGTGACTAATGAAAAACTGTTTTTT	CASSLGVTNEKLFF
.	.	TRBV28	TRBJ2-7	TGTGCCAGCAGCCCACCCCGGGGTGCCTACGAGCAGTACTTC	CASSPPRGAYEQYF
TRBD1	few	TRBV19	TRBJ1-5	TGTGCCAGTAAAATAACAGGGGGGGATCAGCCCCAGCATTTT	CASKITGGDQPQHF
.	.	TRBV6-5	TRBJ1-3	TGTGCCAGCAGTTATTCGGGTGGAAGGACTGGAAACACCATATATTTT	CASSYSGGRTGNTIYF
TRBD1	.	TRBV5-8	TRBJ1-2	TGTGCCAGCAGCTTGGACAGGGGGCAGGAGGGCTACACCTTC	CASSLDRGQEGYTF
TRBD1	once	TRBV19	TRBJ1-2	TGTGCCAGTAGTAGCGTCAAAGGGGGCGTTTATGGCTACACCTTC	CASSSVKGGVYGYTF
TRBD1	.	TRBV5-1	TRBJ2-7	TGCGCCAGCAGCCTTATGGACAGGGTGGACGAGCAGTACTTC	CASSLMDRVDEQYF
TRBD1	.	TRBV27	TRBJ2-2	TGTGCCGGCAGTTCCTGGACAGGGGGGACCGAGGAGCTGTTTTTT	CAGSSWTGGTEELFF
.	once	TRBV5-1	TRBJ2-1	TGCGCCAGCAGCCGACCGACAGACCCCGACAATGAGCAGTTCTTC	CASSRPTDPDNEQFF
TRBD2	.	TRBV30	TRBJ2-3	TGTGCCTGGAGTGTAGGGGACTACAGGGATACGCAGTATTTT	CAWSVGDYRDTQYF
.	.	TRBV6-5	TRBJ1-1	TGTGCCAGCAGTTACCCAGAGAACACTGAAGCTTTCTTT	CASSYPENTEAFF
TRBD1	.	TRBV18	TRBJ2-5	TGTGCCAGCTCACCCCTGGCCGGGACAGGGAAAGAGACCCAGTACTTC	CASSPLAGTGKETQYF
TRBD1	.	TRBV5-1	TRBJ2-5	TGCGCCAGCAGCATGACAGGGAACCAAGAGACCCAGTACTTC	CASSMTGNQETQYF
TRBD1	once	TRBV7-2	TRBJ1-1	TGTGCCAGCAGCCACGGACAGGGGGAAGTGGGAACTGAAGCTTTCTTT	CASSHGQGEVGTEAFF
TRBD2	.	TRBV28	TRBJ2-1	TGTGCCAGCAGCAACCAGGGGCGGGGCGGGAGGATGAGGGTCGGCAATGAGCAGTTCTTC	CASSNQGRGGRMRVGNEQFF